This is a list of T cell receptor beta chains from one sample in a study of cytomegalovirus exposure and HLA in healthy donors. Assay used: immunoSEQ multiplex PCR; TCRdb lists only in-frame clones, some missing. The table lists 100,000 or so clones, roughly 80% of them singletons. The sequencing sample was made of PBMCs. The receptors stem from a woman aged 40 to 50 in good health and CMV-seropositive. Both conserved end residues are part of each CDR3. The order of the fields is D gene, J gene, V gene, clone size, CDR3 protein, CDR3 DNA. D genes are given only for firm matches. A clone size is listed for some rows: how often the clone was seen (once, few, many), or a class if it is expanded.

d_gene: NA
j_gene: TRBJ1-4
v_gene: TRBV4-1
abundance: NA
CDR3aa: CASSQDEGAGEKLFF
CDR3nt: TGCGCCAGCAGCCAAGATGAAGGGGCTGGTGAAAAACTGTTTTTT

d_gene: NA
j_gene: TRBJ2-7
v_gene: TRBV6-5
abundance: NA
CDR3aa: CASRQGQTYEQYF
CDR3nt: TGTGCCAGCCGGCAGGGCCAAACCTACGAGCAGTACTTC

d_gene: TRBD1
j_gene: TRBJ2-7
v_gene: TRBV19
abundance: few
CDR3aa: CASSNWGQTYEQYF
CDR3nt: TGTGCCAGTAGTAATTGGGGACAGACCTACGAGCAGTACTTC

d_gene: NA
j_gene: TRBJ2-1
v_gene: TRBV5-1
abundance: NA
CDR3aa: CASSKGSDSYNEQFF
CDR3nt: TGCGCCAGCAGTAAGGGGTCGGACTCCTACAATGAGCAGTTCTTC

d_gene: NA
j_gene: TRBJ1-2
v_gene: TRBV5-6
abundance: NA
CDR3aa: CASSLGRSGYGYTF
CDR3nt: TGTGCCAGCAGCTTGGGTCGATCGGGCTATGGCTACACCTTC

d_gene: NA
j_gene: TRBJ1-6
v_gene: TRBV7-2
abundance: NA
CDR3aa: CASSLDRVGPLHF
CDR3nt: TGTGCCAGCAGCTTAGACAGGGTGGGACCCCTCCACTTT

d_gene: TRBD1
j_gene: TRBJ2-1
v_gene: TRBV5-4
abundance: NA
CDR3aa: CASSLVGQDNEQFF
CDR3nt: TGTGCCAGCAGCTTGGTGGGACAGGACAATGAGCAGTTCTTC

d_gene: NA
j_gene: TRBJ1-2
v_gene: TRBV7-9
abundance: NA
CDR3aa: CASSLVAGIHGYTF
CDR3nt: TGTGCCAGCAGCTTAGTAGCAGGGATCCATGGCTACACCTTC

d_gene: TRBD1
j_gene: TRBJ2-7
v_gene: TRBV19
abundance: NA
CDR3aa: CASSGQAPPYEQYF
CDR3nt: TGTGCCAGTAGTGGACAGGCTCCCCCCTACGAGCAGTACTTC

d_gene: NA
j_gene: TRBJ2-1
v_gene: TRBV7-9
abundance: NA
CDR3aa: CSSSLGIGNEQFF
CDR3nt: TGTTCCAGCAGCTTAGGCATCGGCAATGAGCAGTTCTTC

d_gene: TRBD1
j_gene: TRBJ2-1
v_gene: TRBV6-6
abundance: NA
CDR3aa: CASSPRQGRSYNEQFF
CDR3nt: TGTGCCAGCAGCCCGAGACAGGGTCGCTCCTACAATGAGCAGTTCTTC

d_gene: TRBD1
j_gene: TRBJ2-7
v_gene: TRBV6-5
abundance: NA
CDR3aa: CASSYSGTGDLYEQYF
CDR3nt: TGTGCCAGCAGTTACTCGGGGACAGGGGACCTCTACGAGCAGTACTTC

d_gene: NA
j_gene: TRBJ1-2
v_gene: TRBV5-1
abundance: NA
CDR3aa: CASSLGEDQANGYTF
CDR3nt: TGCGCCAGCAGCTTGGGGGAGGACCAAGCGAATGGCTACACCTTC

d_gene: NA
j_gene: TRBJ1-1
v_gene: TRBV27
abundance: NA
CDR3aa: CASSGLLGTEAFF
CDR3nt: TGTGCCAGCAGTGGGCTACTAGGCACTGAAGCTTTCTTT

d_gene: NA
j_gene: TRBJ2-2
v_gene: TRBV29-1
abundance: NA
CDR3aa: CSVEERVNTGELFF
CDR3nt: TGCAGCGTTGAAGAACGGGTGAACACCGGGGAGCTGTTTTTT

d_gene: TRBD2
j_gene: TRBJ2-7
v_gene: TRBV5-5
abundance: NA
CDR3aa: CASSLGAGAYEQYF
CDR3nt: TGTGCCAGCAGCTTGGGAGCGGGGGCCTACGAGCAGTACTTC

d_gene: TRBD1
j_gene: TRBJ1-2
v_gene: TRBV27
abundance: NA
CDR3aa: CASRDSDMTGVGYGYTF
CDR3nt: TGTGCCAGCAGAGACTCGGACATGACAGGGGTGGGCTATGGCTACACCTTC

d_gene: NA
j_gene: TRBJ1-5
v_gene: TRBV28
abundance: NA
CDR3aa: CASSSGLNQPQHF
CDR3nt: TGTGCCAGCAGTTCCGGGTTGAATCAGCCCCAGCATTTT

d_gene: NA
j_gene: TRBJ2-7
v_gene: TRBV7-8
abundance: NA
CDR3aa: CASSPERTEQYF
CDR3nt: TGTGCCAGCAGCCCGGAACGGACAGAGCAGTACTTC

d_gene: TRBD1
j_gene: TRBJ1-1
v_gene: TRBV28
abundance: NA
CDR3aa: CASGSTGQGATEAFF
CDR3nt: TGTGCCAGCGGATCAACGGGACAGGGGGCGACTGAAGCTTTCTTT

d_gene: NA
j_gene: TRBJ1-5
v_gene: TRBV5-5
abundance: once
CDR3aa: CASSLSWEVYGGNQPQHF
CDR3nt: TGTGCCAGCAGCCTATCCTGGGAGGTTTACGGTGGCAATCAGCCCCAGCATTTT

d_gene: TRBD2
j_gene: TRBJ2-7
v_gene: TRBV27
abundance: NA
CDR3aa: CASSSHSGRRAYEQYF
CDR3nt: TGTGCCAGCAGCAGTCATAGCGGGAGGAGGGCCTACGAGCAGTACTTC

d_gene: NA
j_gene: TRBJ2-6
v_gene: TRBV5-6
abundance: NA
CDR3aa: CASRRGRGTGANVLTF
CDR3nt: TGTGCCAGCAGACGCGGGCGGGGTACTGGGGCCAACGTCCTGACTTTC

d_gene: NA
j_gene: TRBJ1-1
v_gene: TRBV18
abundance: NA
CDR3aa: CASSPTLTGNTEAFF
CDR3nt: TGTGCCAGCTCACCAACCCTGACAGGCAACACTGAAGCTTTCTTT

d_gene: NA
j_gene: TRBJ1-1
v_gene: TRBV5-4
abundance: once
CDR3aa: CASSLDREGDTEAFF
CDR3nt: TGTGCCAGCAGCTTGGACAGGGAAGGGGACACTGAAGCTTTCTTT

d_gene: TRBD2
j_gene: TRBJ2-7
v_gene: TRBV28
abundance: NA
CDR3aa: CASIYPGREGEQYF
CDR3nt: TGTGCCAGCATCTATCCGGGGCGGGAGGGCGAGCAGTACTTC

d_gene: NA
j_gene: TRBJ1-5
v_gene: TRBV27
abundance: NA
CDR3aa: CASSLYVGGGSNQPQHF
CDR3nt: TGTGCCAGCAGTTTATATGTCGGGGGAGGATCGAATCAGCCCCAGCATTTT

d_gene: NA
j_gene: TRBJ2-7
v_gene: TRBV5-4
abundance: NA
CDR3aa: CASSLTQGSGLLGTYEQYF
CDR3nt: TGTGCCAGCAGCTTGACACAGGGTTCGGGTTTGTTGGGAACCTACGAGCAGTACTTC

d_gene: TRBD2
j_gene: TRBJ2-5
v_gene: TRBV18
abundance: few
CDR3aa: CASSPRLAGETQYF
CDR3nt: TGTGCCAGCTCACCGAGACTAGCGGGAGAGACCCAGTACTTC

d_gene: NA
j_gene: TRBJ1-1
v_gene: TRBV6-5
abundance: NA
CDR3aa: CATSAGAEAFF
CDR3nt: TGTGCCACCTCAGCAGGGGCTGAAGCTTTCTTT

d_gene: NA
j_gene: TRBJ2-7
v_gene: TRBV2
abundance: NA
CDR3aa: CASSAGQGRARDYEQYF
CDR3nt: TGTGCCAGCAGTGCAGGGCAGGGCCGTGCTAGAGACTACGAGCAGTACTTC